Presented here are 27 T cell receptor beta chains from one specimen sequenced in a study of spatial heterogeneity in lung cancer. Broader study findings: Mutation tallies in tumors tracked expanded intratumoral alpha and beta TCR counts.

Indicated time point: sample taken at primary tumor resection. TCRdb re-called the 5' RACE reads with MiXCR, one entry per CDR3 protein. Counted here are 6,000 to 8,000 distinct CDR3 sequences, about 6.9% occurring once; the ten biggest clones make up 10% to 15%. Their antigens are not known. The sequencing used lung tumor tissue, collected at surgery. The receptors here all came from a male donor with early-stage non-small cell lung cancer.

The chain couples TRBV29-1 to TRBJ1-1; D gene uncertain. The CDR3 loop spans 12 amino acids. Germline V gene lookup returns CDR1 SQVTM and CDR2 ANQGSEA. The V and J ends lost 4 bases and 3 bases respectively, with 9 bases between them. CDR3 residues: CSVATDYTEAFF. CDR3 sequence (DNA): TGCAGCGTTGCCACAGATTACACTGAAGCTTTCTTT.

This clonotype was observed at least ten times. V is TRBV20-1 and J is TRBJ2-7; 8 nucleotides agree with TRBD1. Per the germline V gene, CDR1 is DFQATT and CDR2 is SNEGSKA (reference sequence). V shed 5 bases, J shed 3 bases, and the junction held 9 bases outside the gene matches. This CDR3 spans 14 amino acids. Here the CDR3 DNA reads TGCAGTGCTGCTGGACAGGGCGAACGCTACGAGCAGTACTTC. This translates into CSAAGQGERYEQYF.

This clonotype was seen ten or more times. The chain has TRBV7-2 and TRBJ1-3, with 7 bases fitting TRBD1. The CDR3 totals 15 residues. Germline V gene lookup returns CDR1 SGHTA and CDR2 FQGNSA. J was trimmed by 4 bases and V by 1 base; bases with no gene match: 4. CDR3 coding DNA: TGTGCCAGCAGCTTAGTGACAGGGACAGGAAACACCATATATTTT. The encoded protein is CASSLVTGTGNTIYF.

The chain is built from TRBV7-8 and TRBJ1-6, with 9 bases matching TRBD1. V lost 5 bases and J lost 7; bases outside the gene matches: 3. CDR1 and CDR2 (germline): SGHVS, FQNEAQ. The CDR3 length is 14 residues. CDR3 in DNA: TGTGCCAGCAGCCGGACAGGGGAAAATTCACCCCTCCACTTT. It encodes CASSRTGENSPLHF.

This clonotype is categorized as medium-sized. The rearrangement links TRBV28 to TRBJ2-1; no clear D gene. CDR1 is MDHEN, CDR2 SYDVKM, per germline. V lost 6 bases, J lost 7 bases, and 13 bases lay in between. CDR3 length: 13 amino acids. CDR3 bases: TGTGCCAGCAGCTATGTGTATTCGAATGAGCAGTTCTTC. The encoded protein is CASSYVYSNEQFF.

This clonotype qualifies as medium-sized. This chain joins TRBV6-2 or TRBV6-3 and TRBJ2-4, with 11 bases that match TRBD1. Germline V gene lookup returns CDR1 MNHEY and CDR2 SVGEGT. The trim removed 6 bases at V and 5 bases at J, leaving 9 bases unmatched. This CDR3 has 16 residues. This CDR3 is CASRSPGTGGQNIQYF. The CDR3 bases are TGTGCCAGCAGATCCCCCGGGACAGGGGGACAAAACATTCAGTACTTC.

By sample share, this clonotype is medium-sized. V and J are TRBV6-2 or TRBV6-3 and TRBJ2-5; the match to TRBD2 covers 8 bases. The CDR3 is made up of 15 amino acids. With V trimmed by 2 bases and J by 1 base, 3 bases remained unmatched. Germline V gives CDR1 MNHEY, CDR2 SVGEGT. The CDR3 DNA follows: TGTGCCAGCAGTTACCCTACTAGCGGCCAAGAGACCCAGTACTTC. It translates to CASSYPTSGQETQYF.

On this clonotype: Since a much larger clone is just one base distant, this may be a read error. The chain recombines TRBV13 with TRBJ2-7; 8 bases are a match to TRBD1. The CDR3 has 13 amino acids. V lost 5 bases to trimming and J lost 5 bases; unmatched junction nucleotides: 5. Germline V lookup: CDR1 PRHDT, CDR2 FYEKMQ (reference sequence). As DNA, the CDR3 is TGTGCCAGCAGCAAAGGACAGGGACACGAGCAGTACTTC. This encodes CASSKGQGHEQYF.

A note on this clonotype: A read error may account for a junction end that differs from germline. The V and J genes are TRBV5-4 and TRBJ2-3, with 8 positions matching TRBD2. The CDR3 has 15 residues. Germline V lookup: CDR1 SGHNT, CDR2 YYREEE (reference sequence). The DNA of the CDR3 is TGTGTCAGCAGCTTGAGTAGCGGGACGGCAGATACGCAGTATTTT. Amino acids: CVSSLSSGTADTQYF.

This clonotype was seen repeatedly, ten times or more. The V call is TRBV4-1, the J call TRBJ2-7; D possibly corresponds to TRBD2 (5 bases). V gave up 2 bases and J gave up 0 bases, with 8 bases separating them. CDR3 length equals 14 residues. In germline, CDR1 is MGHRA, CDR2 YSYEKL. The CDR3 spells CASSQPTSSYEQYF. As DNA, the CDR3 is TGCGCCAGCAGCCAACCTACTAGCTCCTACGAGCAGTACTTC.

By its share, this clonotype is medium-sized (0.01 to 0.1%). This rearrangement joins TRBV4-2 to TRBJ1-3; 7 positions agree with TRBD1. Losses at the gene ends were 4 bases for V and 0 bases for J; bases not matched to a gene: 3. Germline V lookup: CDR1 LGHNA, CDR2 YNFKEQ. The CDR3 is 15 amino acids. The CDR3 region is CASSPGTDSGNTIYF. In nucleotides, the CDR3 is TGTGCCAGCAGCCCCGGGACAGACTCTGGAAACACCATATATTTT.

The chain combines TRBV28 with TRBJ2-7; 7 bases line up with TRBD1. Per germline, CDR1 MDHEN and CDR2 SYDVKM. V gave up 5 bases and J gave up 2 bases; unmatched junction bases: 6. This CDR3 region has 14 residues. CDR3 in amino acids: CASSGDSFTYEQYF. CDR3 in DNA: TGTGCCAGCAGTGGGGACAGTTTTACCTACGAGCAGTACTTC.

This clonotype has ten or more counts. The rearrangement uses TRBV12-3 or TRBV12-4 and TRBJ2-5, with TRBD2 as a possible D gene (5 bases). V gave up 1 base and J gave up 0 bases, with 9 bases separating them. The CDR3 runs to 15 residues. CDR3: CASSLGTGYQETQYF. The CDR3 region has the DNA TGTGCCAGCAGTTTAGGAACGGGGTACCAAGAGACCCAGTACTTC.

This clonotype is judged medium-sized. The V call is TRBV29-1, the J call TRBJ2-3, with 7 bases aligning to TRBD1. Germline V gene lookup returns CDR1 SQVTM and CDR2 ANQGSEA. CDR3 length: 13 amino acids. V lost 6 bases and J lost 1; bases outside the gene matches: 4. CDR3 sequence reads: CSVSQGGTDTQYF. CDR3 DNA sequence: TGCAGCGTCTCTCAGGGGGGCACAGATACGCAGTATTTT.

This clonotype has a count of ten or more. The gene calls are TRBV20-1 and TRBJ2-1, with D tentatively TRBD2 (6 bases). There are 16 residues in the CDR3. Trimming shortened V by 4 bases and J by 6 bases, and 22 bases separated the two germline ends. The V gene's germline CDR1 is DFQATT and CDR2 SNEGSKA (reference sequence). The CDR3 loop reads CSAMPLSWERVNEQFF. CDR3 sequence (DNA): TGCAGTGCTATGCCCCTCTCGTGGGAGCGGGTCAATGAGCAGTTCTTC.

In its sample, this clonotype ranks as medium-sized. This sequence joins TRBV11-2 and TRBJ2-1; D is possibly TRBD1 or TRBD2 (6 bases each). Trimming pared 5 bases from V and 3 bases from J, leaving 20 bases between. CDR3 length equals 17 residues. Germline-derived CDR1 and CDR2 are SGHAT and FQNNGV. The CDR3 DNA reads TGTGCCAGCAGCCGGGACGGGGGCAACGTATACTACAATGAGCAGTTCTTC. It yields the protein CASSRDGGNVYYNEQFF.

This chain joins TRBV7-2 and TRBJ2-1; D gene uncertain. Germline CDR1 and CDR2: SGHTA and FQGNSA. V was trimmed by 1 base and J by 6 bases, leaving 10 bases between them. This CDR3 has 14 residues. This chain's CDR3 is CASSLGGSVNEQFF. For the CDR3, the DNA is TGTGCCAGCAGCTTAGGGGGAAGTGTCAATGAGCAGTTCTTC.

This clonotype was counted ten times or more. This sequence joins TRBV29-1 and TRBJ2-3; tentatively, D is TRBD1 (6 bases). The V end lost 3 bases, the J end lost 0 bases, and 13 bases lay between the germline ends. CDR3 length equals 15 residues. Germline-derived CDR1 and CDR2 are SQVTM and ANQGSEA. This CDR3 reads CSVDWTDTSTDTQYF. CDR3 coding DNA: TGCAGCGTTGATTGGACAGATACTAGCACAGATACGCAGTATTTT.

By share of the sample, this clonotype is medium-sized. The chain joins TRBV19 to TRBJ2-2; D is unclear. The CDR3 consists of 16 residues. Between the trimmed V and J ends, which lost 1 base and 1 base, there was a span of 10 bases. Germline loops: CDR1 LNHDA, CDR2 SQIVND (reference sequence). The CDR3 sequence: CASSIAGPENTGELFF. CDR3 nucleotide sequence: TGTGCCAGTAGTATAGCCGGCCCCGAGAACACCGGGGAGCTGTTTTTT.

Sample share makes this clonotype medium-sized (0.01 to 0.1%). The chain recombines TRBV7-9 with TRBJ1-5; possible D gene TRBD1, 6 bases. This CDR3 is built from 16 residues. V gave up 2 bases and J gave up 0 bases, with 11 bases separating them. CDR1 SEHNR and CDR2 FQNEAQ come from the germline V gene (reference sequence). CDR3 protein: CASSLSTGHSNQPQHF. CDR3 coding DNA: TGTGCCAGCAGCTTATCCACAGGGCATAGCAATCAGCCCCAGCATTTT.

There are a few counts of this clonotype. The chain joins TRBV28 to TRBJ2-5, with D maybe TRBD1 (8 bases). Deletions cut 6 bases from V and 1 base from J, with 15 bases between. Germline CDR1 is MDHEN and CDR2 is SYDVKM. This CDR3 region has 15 residues. As DNA, the CDR3 is TGTGCCAGCAGGGGAGGGGACAGGCTCCAAGAGACCCAGTACTTC. As protein: CASRGGDRLQETQYF.

This clonotype was seen at least ten times. This chain connects TRBV19 to TRBJ2-5, with D uncertain. From germline, CDR1 is LNHDA and CDR2 SQIVND (reference sequence). V lost 7 bases to trimming and J lost 2 bases, with 11 bases between them. The CDR3 length is 13 residues. CDR3 bases: TGTGCCAGTACTGGGCCAGGACAAGAGACCCAGTACTTC. Translating it yields CASTGPGQETQYF.

In its sample, this clonotype was seen many times. This chain connects TRBV4-3 to TRBJ2-7, with TRBD1 matching over 8 bases. J lost 4 bases, V lost 0 bases, and 8 bases had no gene match. The CDR3 is 16 residues long. Germline values: CDR1 LGHNA, CDR2 YSLEER. CDR3 sequence: CASSQEAGRGLYEQYF. CDR3 nucleotide sequence: TGCGCCAGCAGCCAAGAGGCGGGCAGGGGGCTGTACGAGCAGTACTTC.

By sample share, this clonotype is medium-sized. V is TRBV10-3 and J is TRBJ2-7; a possible D gene is TRBD2 (6 bases). The CDR3 extends over 13 amino acids. V dropped 10 bases and J dropped 3 bases, with 16 bases sitting between them. CDR1 is ENHRY, CDR2 SYGVKD, per germline. CDR3 residues: CATQTRDFYEQYF. CDR3 in DNA: TGTGCCACCCAAACCAGGGACTTCTACGAGCAGTACTTC.

This clonotype is deemed large (0.1 to 1%). The J gene is TRBJ2-4, the V gene TRBV28; D uncertain. Deletions cut 5 bases from V and 8 bases from J, with 4 bases between. The length of the CDR3 is 10 residues. Per the germline V gene, CDR1 is MDHEN and CDR2 is SYDVKM. The CDR3 coding sequence is TGTGCCAGCAGTGACTACATTCAGTACTTC. Its translation is CASSDYIQYF.

This clonotype has a count of ten or more. This chain connects TRBV12-3 or TRBV12-4 to TRBJ2-5; 9 bases are shared with TRBD2. This CDR3 is built from 20 residues. V gave up 6 bases and J gave up 2 bases; unmatched junction bases: 22. The CDR3 DNA reads as TGTGCCAGCAGCTGGGGGCGGGGGGGCCTTGATGATGCTGTACAAGAGACCCAGTACTTC. Protein: CASSWGRGGLDDAVQETQYF.

This clonotype is medium-sized within its sample. The V and J genes are TRBV7-9 and TRBJ1-4; D is uncertain. The CDR3 is made up of 10 amino acids. Between the trimmed V and J ends, which lost 5 bases and 8 bases, there was a span of 3 bases. Germline V CDR1 and CDR2: SEHNR, FQNEAQ (reference sequence). CDR3 amino acids: CASSGEKLFF. The CDR3 nucleotides are TGTGCCAGCAGCGGGGAAAAACTGTTTTTT.